The next 17 T cell receptor beta chains were all read from a single sample in a study of T-cell memory formation after mild COVID-19. From the 5' RACE reads, TCRdb called clonotypes with MiXCR, one entry per CDR3 protein. The repertoire holds 350,000 to 500,000 distinct CDR3 sequences, with 18% as singletons. The material sequenced was PBMCs or a T cell subset sorted from them (not recorded which). Receptors originate from a man aged 18 to 35 who had mild COVID-19 (a few samples of this study predate the infection). Cell type and time point are not known.

There are many counts of this clonotype. The V gene is TRBV7-2, the J gene TRBJ1-2; 11 bases line up with TRBD1. This CDR3 is 15 amino acids long. Germline V lookup: CDR1 SGHTA, CDR2 FQGNSA. With V trimmed by 1 base and J by 8 bases, 6 bases remained unmatched. In nucleotides, the CDR3 is TGTGCCAGCAGCTTAGGTGGGGACAGGGGGTCCGGCTACACCTTC. Translating it yields CASSLGGDRGSGYTF.

This clonotype was detected only a few times. V and J are TRBV3-1 and TRBJ2-4; D could derive from TRBD1 or TRBD2 (6 bases each). The germline gives CDR1 LGHDT, CDR2 YNNKEL (reference sequence). The length of the CDR3 is 14 residues. Trimming shortened V by 4 bases and J by 3 bases, and 10 bases separated the two germline ends. The CDR3 reads CASSLGGGKNIQYF. CDR3 coding DNA: TGTGCCAGCAGCCTTGGAGGGGGCAAAAACATTCAGTACTTC.

This clonotype has only a few counts. V gene TRBV7-2 combines with J gene TRBJ1-5; D ambiguous. V gave up 1 base and J gave up 3 bases, with 7 bases separating them. Germline CDR1 reads SGHTA; CDR2 reads FQGNSA. This CDR3 is built from 14 residues. CDR3 bases: TGTGCCAGCAGCTTAGACAGAAACAATCAGCCCCAGCATTTT. It codes for CASSLDRNNQPQHF.

The chain employs TRBV6-6 and TRBJ1-3; TRBD1 agrees at 10 bases. The CDR3 has 15 residues. Germline V CDR1 and CDR2: MNHNY, SVGAGI (reference sequence). The V segment lost 2 bases and the J segment 7 bases; nucleotides outside the gene matches: 5. CDR3 in amino acids: CASSYETGGSNTIYF. The CDR3 bases are TGTGCCAGCAGTTACGAGACAGGGGGCTCCAACACCATATATTTT.

J is TRBJ1-6 and V is TRBV28; D gene unclear. The CDR3 extends over 15 amino acids. Germline loops: CDR1 MDHEN, CDR2 SYDVKM. With 5 bases removed from V and 0 bases from J, the gap between germline ends came to 8 bases. The CDR3 DNA reads as TGTGCCAGCAGTCTTTTGAGCTCCTATAATTCACCCCTCCACTTT. It is translated as CASSLLSSYNSPLHF.

In the case of this clonotype: Since the CDR3 does not end with the conserved phenylalanine or tryptophan, this likely comes from a read error. Because the CDR3's place on the DNA is in doubt, the DNA is left out and the CDR3 is given as listed by TCRdb. The chain links TRBV5-4 to TRBJ2-1; the D call in the table, TRBD1, was not verified against the DNA. Germline-derived CDR1 and CDR2 are SGHNT and YYREEE (reference sequence). The CDR3 has 12 amino acids, counting both end residues. This chain's CDR3 is CASSSGTGGFRV.

This chain connects TRBV6-4 to TRBJ2-1, with D uncertain. The V gene lost 0 bases and the J gene lost 6 bases, with 18 bases spanning the gap. The CDR3 has 17 residues. Germline V lookup: CDR1 MRHNA, CDR2 SNTAGT. The CDR3 nucleotides read TGTGCCAGCAGTGACTCGAGGCTGGATAGTGTGTCCAATGAGCAGTTCTTC. Its translation is CASSDSRLDSVSNEQFF.

This rearrangement joins TRBV2 to TRBJ2-5, with 9 positions matching TRBD2. Germline V gene lookup returns CDR1 SNHLY and CDR2 FYNNEI. Germline trimming cut 9 bases from V and 5 bases from J; bases unmatched to any gene: 7. This CDR3 spans 13 amino acids. CDR3 protein: CASTGLAYETQYF. CDR3 nucleotides: TGTGCCAGTACGGGACTAGCATACGAGACCCAGTACTTC.

V gene TRBV19 combines with J gene TRBJ2-2; D may be TRBD1 or TRBD2 (5 bases each). Trimming removed 1 base at V and 5 bases at J, with 17 bases between. Germline V gene sequence: CDR1 LNHDA, CDR2 SQIVND (reference sequence). The CDR3 contains 17 residues. CDR3 coding DNA: TGTGCCAGTAGTATAGTGGTGGGGACGCCGGGTACCGGGGAGCTGTTTTTT. Translation: CASSIVVGTPGTGELFF. The full variable domain, rest sourced from reference TRBV19 and TRBJ2-2, is DGGITQSPKYLFRKEGQNVTLSCEQNLNHDAMYWYRQDPGQGLRLIYYSQIVNDFQKGDIAEGYSVSREKKESFPLTVTSAQKNPTAFYLCASSIVVGTPGTGELFFGEGSRLTVL.

V is TRBV6-2 or TRBV6-3 and J is TRBJ2-1, with 9 nucleotides matching TRBD1. After removal of 7 bases from V and 14 bases from J, the junction contained 9 bases not matched to a gene. The germline gives CDR1 MNHEY, CDR2 SVGEGT. CDR3 length equals 12 residues. The CDR3 coding sequence is TGTGCCAGCAATTCCAACAGGGGGCCTGAGTTCTTC. Protein sequence: CASNSNRGPEFF.

The chain employs TRBV4-2 and TRBJ2-4; 10 nucleotides line up with TRBD1. The V gene's germline CDR1 is LGHNA and CDR2 YNFKEQ. The CDR3 totals 14 residues. Trimming took 3 bases from V and 12 from J; bases not matched to a gene: 8. This CDR3 is CASSHRGQGNPQYF. In nucleotides, the CDR3 is TGTGCCAGCAGCCACCGGGGACAGGGGAACCCTCAGTACTTC.

This chain joins TRBV7-9 and TRBJ1-2; unclear D gene. With 4 bases removed from V and 5 bases from J, the gap between germline ends came to 11 bases. The CDR3 is made up of 13 amino acids. Germline CDR1 and CDR2: SEHNR and FQNEAQ (reference sequence). CDR3 sequence (DNA): TGTGCCAGCAGCTCTCGACGCTCTTATGGCTACACCTTC. Its translation is CASSSRRSYGYTF.

This clonotype came up a few times. This chain links TRBV6-2 or TRBV6-3 with TRBJ2-7; D is ambiguous. Deletions cut 8 bases from V and 2 bases from J, with 16 bases between. This CDR3 spans 14 amino acids. Per the germline V gene, CDR1 is MNHEY and CDR2 is SVGEGT. Here the CDR3 DNA reads TGTGCCAGCGGTGCTGGGTTGGGCGCCTACGAGCAGTACGTC. It translates to CASGAGLGAYEQYV.

In its sample, this clonotype was seen a few times. The chain employs TRBV4-3 and TRBJ1-1, with D tentatively TRBD1 (6 bases). CDR3 length equals 15 residues. Germline V gene data show CDR1 as LGHNA and CDR2 as YSLEER. Deletions cut 1 base from V and 1 base from J, with 10 bases between. CDR3 residues: CASSQGSRGNTEAFF. CDR3 sequence (DNA): TGCGCCAGCAGCCAAGGATCCAGGGGGAACACTGAAGCTTTCTTT.

CDR3 sequence (DNA): TGCGCCAGCAGCCAAGATAGGGGGGATAACTATGGCTACACCTTC. It yields the protein CASSQDRGDNYGYTF. This chain uses TRBV4-3 with TRBJ1-2, with TRBD1 as a possible D gene (6 bases). Germline V gene data show CDR1 as LGHNA and CDR2 as YSLEER. Trimming took off 0 bases at V and 1 base at J, with 9 bases between the two ends. This CDR3 is 15 amino acids long.

This clonotype occurred a few times. This sequence joins TRBV27 and TRBJ2-3; no clear D. V was trimmed by 8 bases and J by 0 bases, leaving 12 bases between them. Looked up from germline, CDR1 is MNHEY and CDR2 is SMNVEV (reference sequence). The CDR3 runs 14 residues. The CDR3 sequence: CASSDGFSTDTQYF. In DNA, the CDR3 is TGTGCCAGCTCCGACGGGTTTAGCACAGATACGCAGTATTTT.

This clonotype was counted between two and nine times. The V call is TRBV4-3, the J call TRBJ2-2; maybe TRBD2 (5 bases). The CDR3 has 16 amino acids. The V end was cut by 2 bases, the J end by 3 bases, with 13 bases between. Germline CDR1 and CDR2: LGHNA and YSLEER. This CDR3 reads CASSQNPGKDTGELFF. As DNA, the CDR3 is TGCGCCAGCAGCCAAAACCCGGGGAAGGACACCGGGGAGCTGTTTTTT.